The rows below give T cell receptor beta chains drawn from one sample of a study of cytomegalovirus exposure and HLA in healthy donors. Using immunoSEQ multiplex PCR, the repertoire was profiled, and TCRdb retains in-frame clones only, with some absent. Among more than 100,000 clones listed, approximately 73% were seen once. Sample: PBMCs. Receptors originate from a woman aged 18-29 years in good health and CMV-seropositive. Both conserved end residues are part of each CDR3. Fields, in order: CDR3 DNA, CDR3 protein, D gene, clone size, V gene, J gene. D genes are given only for firm matches. Some rows mark clone size as missing; the rest say once, few, many or name a class of expanded clone.

TGTGCCAGCACCGAGACAGGGGGCATTGAAAAACTGTTTTTT	CASTETGGIEKLFF	TRBD1	.	TRBV5-6	TRBJ1-4
TGTGCCAGCTCCGGGACAGGGATCGTCCACGAGCAGTACTTC	CASSGTGIVHEQYF	TRBD1	.	TRBV7-8	TRBJ2-7
TGTGCCAGCAGCTCTCACCCGAAAGGGGGACAGGGGGACTATGGCTACACCTTC	CASSSHPKGGQGDYGYTF	TRBD1	.	TRBV7-6	TRBJ1-2
TGTGCCAGCAGAGAGAACTACGAGCAGTACTTC	CASRENYEQYF	.	.	TRBV6-6	TRBJ2-7
TGCGCCAGCAGCTTATTAGCGAACTCTGGAAACACCATATATTTT	CASSLLANSGNTIYF	.	.	TRBV5-1	TRBJ1-3
TGTGCCAGCAGCTTAGCGCGACAGCCCGGCACAGATACGCAGTATTTT	CASSLARQPGTDTQYF	.	.	TRBV7-9	TRBJ2-3
TGTGCCAGCAGTTGGACAGTCAGAAATGCCAAAAACATTCAGTACTTC	CASSWTVRNAKNIQYF	.	few	TRBV27	TRBJ2-4
TGTGCCAGCAGCCGGACTCTCTCCTACGAGCAGTACTTC	CASSRTLSYEQYF	.	.	TRBV5-6	TRBJ2-7
TGTGCCAGCAGCTCGGATGCCGGGACAGGGGTATATGGCTACACCTTC	CASSSDAGTGVYGYTF	TRBD1	.	TRBV11-2	TRBJ1-2
TGTGCCAGCAGCTTATCCGGGACAACGAACACTGAAGCTTTCTTT	CASSLSGTTNTEAFF	.	.	TRBV11-2	TRBJ1-1
TGTGCCAGCAGCTTGGGCAGGGCCTCTGGAAACACCATATATTTT	CASSLGRASGNTIYF	.	.	TRBV7-9	TRBJ1-3
TGTGCCAGCAGCACGGGACAGGGGGCATCCAAAGATACGCAGTATTTT	CASSTGQGASKDTQYF	TRBD1	.	TRBV2	TRBJ2-3
TGTGCCAGCAGTTCCTTTAAGGTAGCGGGGGGGCCCTTCAATGAGCAGTTCTTC	CASSSFKVAGGPFNEQFF	TRBD2	few	TRBV27	TRBJ2-1
TGTGCCAGCAGCTTAGCCGGGACCCACAGGGACATTCAGTACTTC	CASSLAGTHRDIQYF	.	once	TRBV7-9	TRBJ2-4
TGTGCCAGTATTGGCCTTAGCGGGAGTGGCAAAAACATTCAGTACTTC	CASIGLSGSGKNIQYF	TRBD2	.	TRBV19	TRBJ2-4
TGTGCTAGCAGCCTCGGGACAGGCCTTCACAAAGATACGCAGTATTTT	CASSLGTGLHKDTQYF	TRBD1	once	TRBV7-7	TRBJ2-3
TGTGCCAGAAGCTTAGCGCGGATGTGCGGGACTCCTAGCTCCTACGAGCAGTACTTC	CARSLARMCGTPSSYEQYF	.	.	TRBV7-5	TRBJ2-7
TGTGCCAGCAGCTTGGGGGGAGGGTTGAACACTGAAGCTTTCTTT	CASSLGGGLNTEAFF	.	.	TRBV5-4	TRBJ1-1
TGTGCCAGCAGAGCCTCCGGGACAGGAGGAGTAGTCACCTTC	CASRASGTGGVVTF	TRBD1	few	TRBV25-1	TRBJ1-2
TGTGCCACTACCAATCTGGAGGGCCCAGATACGCAGTATTTT	CATTNLEGPDTQYF	.	.	TRBV27	TRBJ2-3
TGTGCCAGCAGCGAAGCCCCCGGGACAGGGGGCTTCTTGGGCGGGGCCAACGTCCTGACTTTC	CASSEAPGTGGFLGGANVLTF	TRBD1	once	TRBV9	TRBJ2-6
TGTGCCAGTATGAACAGGGGTGGGTATGGCTACACCTTC	CASMNRGGYGYTF	TRBD1	.	TRBV19	TRBJ1-2
TGTGCCAGCAGCTCCGGAGGCTATGGCTACACCTTC	CASSSGGYGYTF	.	.	TRBV7-9	TRBJ1-2
TGCGCCAGCAGCCCGGACAGCCTATCCTACGAGCAGTACTTC	CASSPDSLSYEQYF	.	few	TRBV5-1	TRBJ2-7
TGTGCCAGCAGTGAGAGGGGGCGCGGAGAAAAACTGTTTTTT	CASSERGRGEKLFF	TRBD1	.	TRBV2	TRBJ1-4